Below are 27 T cell receptor beta chains sequenced from a single sample in a study of cytomegalovirus exposure and HLA in healthy donors. The PCR ran on 60 Vbeta and 13 Jbeta primers. Clones were read by immunoSEQ multiplex PCR, and TCRdb kept only the in-frame ones, dropping some. The table shows tens of thousands of clones, with more than 65% occurring only once. The sample taken for sequencing was PBMCs. Every receptor here comes from a man aged 50-59 years in good health and CMV-seronegative.

The rearrangement joins TRBV6-4 to TRBJ2-3; 10 bases align to TRBD1. This CDR3 spans 15 amino acids. Germline-derived CDR1 and CDR2 are MRHNA and SNTAGT. V lost 0 bases to trimming and J lost 4 bases; unmatched junction nucleotides: 1. CDR3 DNA: TGTGCCAGCAGTGACTCGACAGGGGGCGCAGATACGCAGTATTTT. Protein product: CASSDSTGGADTQYF.

The genes are TRBV11-2 and TRBJ1-5; perhaps TRBD1 as D (6 bases). The CDR3 has 12 residues. Trimming cost V 6 bases and J 11 bases, with 14 bases left between them. Germline loops: CDR1 SGHAT, CDR2 FQNNGV. The CDR3 DNA reads TGTGCCAGCAGAGGAGTAGCAGGGGCCCAGCATTTT. Protein sequence: CASRGVAGAQHF.

This chain uses TRBV28 with TRBJ2-3; D is ambiguous. The V gene lost 6 bases and the J gene lost 2 bases, with 18 bases spanning the gap. The CDR3 is 16 amino acids. CDR1 is MDHEN and CDR2 is SYDVKM in the germline V gene. The chain's CDR3 is CASSTIAAELTDTQYF. CDR3 nucleotides: TGTGCCAGCAGCACTATTGCGGCCGAACTCACAGATACGCAGTATTTT. The variable domain in full, with the rest retrieved from reference TRBV28 and TRBJ2-3, is DVKVTQSSRYLVKRTGEKVFLECVQDMDHENMFWYRQDPGLGLRLIYFSYDVKMKEKGDIPEGYSVSREKKERFSLILESASTNQTSMYLCASSTIAAELTDTQYFGPGTRLTVL.

The V call is TRBV5-1, the J call TRBJ2-7, with 10 bases lining up with TRBD2. This CDR3 region has 15 residues. CDR1 is SGHRS and CDR2 is YFSETQ in the germline V gene. V trimming: 0 bases; J trimming: 4 bases; junction bases outside the gene matches: 4. CDR3: CASSLGASGRYEQYF. The DNA of the CDR3 is TGCGCCAGCAGCTTGGGGGCTAGCGGGAGATACGAGCAGTACTTC. The whole variable domain, filled in from reference TRBV5-1 and TRBJ2-7, reads KAGVTQTPRYLIKTRGQQVTLSCSPISGHRSVSWYQQTPGQGLQFLFEYFSETQRNKGNFPGRFSGRQFSNSRSEMNVSTLELGDSALYLCASSLGASGRYEQYFGPGTRLTVT.

The chain uses TRBV29-1 and TRBJ1-2; 7 bases fit TRBD1. V lost 0 bases to trimming and J lost 4 bases; unmatched junction nucleotides: 8. CDR1 and CDR2 from the germline V gene are SQVTM and ANQGSEA. The CDR3 is 15 residues long. CDR3 protein: CSVEDGTASAYGYTF. CDR3 sequence (DNA): TGCAGCGTTGAAGACGGGACAGCGTCGGCCTATGGCTACACCTTC.

This rearrangement joins TRBV5-5 to TRBJ1-5; 7 bases align to TRBD1. With V trimmed by 4 bases and J by 4 bases, 11 bases remained unmatched. This CDR3 is built from 16 residues. Germline CDR1 reads SGHKS; CDR2 reads YYEKEE (reference sequence). The CDR3, as DNA: TGTGCCAGCAGCCCAAGCCGACAGGGCACTAATCAGCCCCAGCATTTT. It yields the protein CASSPSRQGTNQPQHF.

This chain connects TRBV4-3 to TRBJ2-5, with TRBD2 identical over 12 bases. V dropped 0 bases and J dropped 5; count of bases not matched to a gene: 7. Per the germline V gene, CDR1 is LGHNA and CDR2 is YSLEER. The CDR3 contains 17 residues. Here the CDR3 reads CASSQEWGTSGWETQYF. In DNA, the CDR3 is TGCGCCAGCAGCCAAGAATGGGGGACTAGCGGGTGGGAGACCCAGTACTTC.

The CDR3 sequence is CASSRGQGSTNEKLFF. The CDR3 DNA reads TGTGCCAGCAGCAGAGGACAGGGGAGCACTAATGAAAAACTGTTTTTT. This sequence joins TRBV9 and TRBJ1-4, with TRBD1 identical over 9 bases. Germline V gene lookup returns CDR1 SGDLS and CDR2 YYNGEE. CDR3 length: 16 amino acids. J lost 2 bases, V lost 4 bases, and 6 bases had no gene match. The entire variable domain, with the rest obtained from reference TRBV9 and TRBJ1-4, is as follows: DSGVTQTPKHLITATGQRVTLRCSPRSGDLSVYWYQQSLDQGLQFLIQYYNGEERAKGNILERFSAQQFPDLHSELNLSSLELGDSALYFCASSRGQGSTNEKLFFGSGTQLSVL.

The J gene is TRBJ2-7, the V gene TRBV5-1; tentative D call: TRBD2 (6 bases). CDR1 SGHRS and CDR2 YFSETQ come from the germline V gene. Trimming took off 2 bases at V and 3 bases at J, with 15 bases between the two ends. The CDR3 has 15 residues. CDR3 nucleotides: TGCGCCAGCAGCTTTATTGGCGGGGAGTTCTACGAGCAGTACTTC. Translated, it gives CASSFIGGEFYEQYF.

The CDR3 loop is CASSGDLGDTQYF. The CDR3 coding sequence is TGTGCCAGCAGCGGAGACCTCGGAGATACGCAGTATTTT. The chain uses TRBV11-1 and TRBJ2-3; D not resolved. The V and J ends lost 5 bases and 5 bases respectively, with 11 bases between them. Germline assignment: CDR1 SGHAT and CDR2 FQDESV (reference sequence). The CDR3 sequence is 13 residues long.

This clone was found once. Its ends do not fully match the called genes, so a read error is possible. CDR3 DNA sequence: TGTGCCAGTAGGTCCGAGACACAACCTTTC. Amino acids: CASRSETQPF. The V gene is TRBV19, the J gene TRBJ2-7, with D hard to call. The CDR3 runs 10 residues. In germline, CDR1 is LNHDA, CDR2 SQIVND (reference sequence).

This clone was seen only once. V is TRBV28 and J is TRBJ2-3, with TRBD2 as a possible D gene (6 bases). This CDR3 region has 15 residues. Germline V lookup: CDR1 MDHEN, CDR2 SYDVKM. Trimming shortened V by 3 bases and J by 5 bases, and 15 bases separated the two germline ends. As DNA, the CDR3 is TGTGCCAGCAGTTTTGTGGGAGGTGTGATAGATACGCAGTATTTT. Translation gives CASSFVGGVIDTQYF. The whole variable domain, filled in from reference TRBV28 and TRBJ2-3, reads DVKVTQSSRYLVKRTGEKVFLECVQDMDHENMFWYRQDPGLGLRLIYFSYDVKMKEKGDIPEGYSVSREKKERFSLILESASTNQTSMYLCASSFVGGVIDTQYFGPGTRLTVL.

This clone was observed once. V usage is TRBV15 and J usage is TRBJ1-1; D uncertain. The V gene's germline CDR1 is LNHNV and CDR2 YYDKDF (reference sequence). Trimming cost V 1 base and J 1 base, with 7 bases left between them. The CDR3 is made up of 14 amino acids. The CDR3 sequence is CATSRVGRNTEAFF. CDR3 in DNA: TGTGCCACCAGCAGAGTGGGCAGGAACACTGAAGCTTTCTTT.

The rearrangement joins TRBV6-1 to TRBJ2-1, with 7 positions matching TRBD1. The length of the CDR3 is 15 residues. Germline V gene sequence: CDR1 MNHNS, CDR2 SASEGT. J lost 3 bases, V lost 1 base, and 3 bases had no gene match. As DNA, the CDR3 is TGTGCCAGCAGTGAAGTGTCAGGGGGCTACAATGAGCAGTTCTTC. Its translation is CASSEVSGGYNEQFF.

The chain carries TRBV28 and TRBJ2-1, with 11 bases identical to TRBD2. This CDR3 comprises 16 residues. The trim removed 6 bases at V and 12 bases at J, leaving 16 bases unmatched. The germline V gene encodes CDR1 MDHEN and CDR2 SYDVKM. The CDR3 loop reads CASSEPGTSGLRGQFF. The CDR3 region has the DNA TGTGCCAGCAGCGAACCCGGGACTAGCGGCCTCCGTGGGCAGTTCTTC.

J is TRBJ1-5 and V is TRBV19, with D possibly being TRBD1 (6 bases). The CDR3 contains 14 residues. The germline CDR1 and CDR2 sequences are LNHDA and SQIVND (reference sequence). Deletions cut 3 bases from V and 6 bases from J, with 12 bases between. The CDR3 sequence: CASSMYQGTQPQHF. Written as DNA, the CDR3 is TGTGCCAGTAGTATGTATCAGGGGACTCAGCCCCAGCATTTT. Filled out from reference TRBV19 and TRBJ1-5, the complete variable domain reads DGGITQSPKYLFRKEGQNVTLSCEQNLNHDAMYWYRQDPGQGLRLIYYSQIVNDFQKGDIAEGYSVSREKKESFPLTVTSAQKNPTAFYLCASSMYQGTQPQHFGDGTRLSIL.

The chain combines TRBV29-1 with TRBJ1-1, with D perhaps matching TRBD1 (6 bases). Germline V gene lookup returns CDR1 SQVTM and CDR2 ANQGSEA. This CDR3 contains 13 residues. V was clipped by 7 bases and J by 2 bases, with 14 bases between them. This CDR3 reads CSAQDRFNTEAFF. The DNA of the CDR3 is TGCAGCGCTCAGGACAGATTCAACACTGAAGCTTTCTTT.

The J gene is TRBJ2-1, the V gene TRBV5-6, with 11 bases aligning to TRBD1. CDR1 and CDR2 (germline): SGHDT, YYEEEE. V gave up 3 bases and J gave up 3 bases; unmatched junction bases: 14. CDR3 length: 19 residues. CDR3 nucleotides: TGTGCCAGCAGCTCGGGACAGGGGGGAGGAGGGGCCTTCTACAATGAGCAGTTCTTC. Residues: CASSSGQGGGGAFYNEQFF.

The chain couples TRBV6-5 to TRBJ2-3, with 7 bases matching TRBD2. Germline V lookup: CDR1 MNHEY, CDR2 SVGAGI. CDR3 length equals 13 residues. The V and J ends lost 5 bases and 6 bases, in that order; junction bases with no gene match: 5. The CDR3 spells CASSPTGGDTQYF. CDR3 coding DNA: TGTGCCAGCAGTCCCACCGGGGGGGATACGCAGTATTTT.

This clone has only a few counts. The chain is built from TRBV5-4 and TRBJ2-1, with D possibly matching TRBD2 (6 bases). The germline V gene encodes CDR1 SGHNT and CDR2 YYREEE (reference sequence). The CDR3 length is 14 residues. V dropped 5 bases and J dropped 6 bases, with 15 bases sitting between them. CDR3 nucleotide sequence: TGTGCCAGCAGGGTGGCGGGGAGCCCCAATGAGCAGTTCTTC. Its translation is CASRVAGSPNEQFF. Drawing the rest from reference TRBV5-4 and TRBJ2-1, the complete variable domain is ETGVTQSPTHLIKTRGQQVTLRCSSQSGHNTVSWYQQALGQGPQFIFQYYREEENGRGNFPPRFSGLQFPNYSSELNVNALELDDSALYLCASRVAGSPNEQFFGPGTRLTVL.

CDR3: CASSRTPRGGPPDTQYF. The CDR3 DNA sequence: TGCGCCAGCAGCCGTACCCCACGGGGGGGTCCCCCAGATACGCAGTATTTT. This chain links TRBV5-1 with TRBJ2-3; 8 bases are shared with TRBD2. CDR3 size: 17 residues. The V and J ends lost 4 bases and 4 bases, in that order; junction bases with no gene match: 14. The germline V gene encodes CDR1 SGHRS and CDR2 YFSETQ.

This clone has a handful of counts. This chain uses TRBV7-2 with TRBJ1-6, with D perhaps matching TRBD1 (6 bases). This CDR3 contains 17 residues. Germline-derived CDR1 and CDR2 are SGHTA and FQGNSA. Trimming shortened V by 5 bases and J by 2 bases, and 16 bases separated the two germline ends. The DNA for the CDR3 is TGTGCCAGCAGCGTTCTGAACAGGGAAACCTATAATTCACCCCTCCACTTT. Encoded protein: CASSVLNRETYNSPLHF.

The J gene is TRBJ2-6, the V gene TRBV27, with D perhaps matching TRBD1 (6 bases). V was shortened by 6 bases and J by 8 bases, with 17 bases between the two germline ends. Germline-derived CDR1 and CDR2 are MNHEY and SMNVEV (reference sequence). CDR3 length: 15 residues. Written as DNA, the CDR3 is TGTGCCAGCAGCCCTGACAGGATCGGACCCAACGTCCTGACTTTC. This translates into CASSPDRIGPNVLTF.

This chain links TRBV21-1 with TRBJ2-7; TRBD2, the table's D call, lacks a check against the DNA. TRBV21-1 is a known pseudogene. This CDR3 region has 14 residues. The CDR3 DNA follows: TGTGCCAGCAGCAAAGTCGGTAGTTTACACGAGCAGTACTTC. Translating it yields CASSKVGSLHEQYF.

J is TRBJ1-3 and V is TRBV4-1; 10 positions agree with TRBD1. V shed 2 bases, J shed 3 bases, and the junction held 10 bases outside the gene matches. Germline CDR1 and CDR2: MGHRA and YSYEKL. CDR3 length: 18 amino acids. CDR3 protein: CASSQPWRRTGGGNTIYF. CDR3 bases: TGCGCCAGCAGCCAACCCTGGAGGCGGACAGGGGGTGGAAACACCATATATTTT.

The chain links TRBV2 to TRBJ2-5, with D possibly matching TRBD1 (6 bases). The length of the CDR3 is 15 residues. Trimming cost V 8 bases and J 1 base, with 17 bases left between them. CDR1 is SNHLY, CDR2 FYNNEI, per germline. The CDR3 is CASSIRGHTQETQYF. DNA for the CDR3: TGTGCCAGCTCGATTAGGGGACACACCCAAGAGACCCAGTACTTC.

This chain links TRBV5-1 with TRBJ2-2, with D maybe TRBD1 (6 bases). Looked up from germline, CDR1 is SGHRS and CDR2 is YFSETQ. The CDR3 extends over 16 amino acids. V lost 4 bases, J lost 4 bases, and 17 bases lay in between. The CDR3 nucleotides are TGCGCCAGCAGCATCACCGGACAGTTACCCACCGGGGAGCTGTTTTTT. This translates into CASSITGQLPTGELFF.